Listed here are 13 T cell receptor beta chains from one sample, sequenced in a study of T cells after yellow fever vaccination. TCRdb processed the 5' RACE reads anew with MiXCR; each CDR3 protein has one entry. The sample has more than 200,000 distinct CDR3 sequences, roughly 4% seen once. This specimen consisted of PBMCs, obtained 15 days after the yellow fever booster vaccination. These receptors all come from a man aged 18 to 29 who received the YFV17D yellow fever vaccine.

This clonotype was found many times. This chain joins TRBV7-9 and TRBJ2-3; 9 bases are shared with TRBD2. J was trimmed by 2 bases and V by 2 bases; bases with no gene match: 8. Germline CDR1 is SEHNR and CDR2 is FQNEAQ (reference sequence). The CDR3 has 17 amino acids. For the CDR3, the DNA is TGTGCCAGCAGCTTACCCTATGCGGGGGGGACCACAGATACGCAGTATTTT. Protein: CASSLPYAGGTTDTQYF.

There are a few counts of this clonotype. The chain is built from TRBV11-1 and TRBJ2-2; 10 nucleotides match TRBD2. CDR3 length: 17 residues. CDR1 is SGHAT and CDR2 is FQDESV in the germline V gene (reference sequence). Trimming removed 4 bases from V and 4 bases from J; junction bases left unmatched: 9. The CDR3 DNA is TGTGCCAGCAGCTACCGAAGCGGGGGGGCCGTCACCGGGGAGCTGTTTTTT. Protein: CASSYRSGGAVTGELFF.

This clonotype was counted many times. This chain links TRBV7-2 with TRBJ1-2; D gene uncertain. The V end was cut by 4 bases, the J end by 0 bases, with 15 bases between. CDR3 length equals 16 residues. CDR1 SGHTA and CDR2 FQGNSA come from the germline V gene. The CDR3 nucleotides read TGTGCCAGCAGCTCACCCCAACGCCGCGCTAACTATGGCTACACCTTC. As protein: CASSSPQRRANYGYTF.

There are many counts of this clonotype. The V call is TRBV12-3 or TRBV12-4, the J call TRBJ1-2; tentative D call: TRBD1 (5 bases). The germline V and J ends were trimmed by 7 bases and 4 bases, with 13 bases remaining between them. CDR3 length: 13 amino acids. In DNA, the CDR3 is TGTGCCAGCATTACCTCCGGGGGCTATGGCTACACCTTC. Residues: CASITSGGYGYTF.

The chain recombines TRBV11-2 with TRBJ2-5, with 7 positions matching TRBD2. CDR1 is SGHAT and CDR2 is FQNNGV in the germline V gene. The CDR3 contains 17 residues. The J segment lost 0 bases and the V segment lost 3 bases, leaving 10 bases of the junction unmatched. The chain's CDR3 is CASSFGLVGGYQETQYF. DNA of the CDR3: TGTGCCAGCAGCTTCGGGCTAGTCGGGGGGTACCAAGAGACCCAGTACTTC. Supplemented by reference TRBV11-2 and TRBJ2-5, the full variable domain reads EAGVAQSPRYKIIEKRQSVAFWCNPISGHATLYWYQQILGQGPKLLIQFQNNGVVDDSQLPKDRFSAERLKGVDSTLKIQPAKLEDSAVYLCASSFGLVGGYQETQYFGPGTRLLVL.

This clonotype was detected many times. The chain combines TRBV18 with TRBJ1-2; unclear D gene. CDR3 length equals 12 residues. CDR1 and CDR2 (germline): KGHSH, LQKENI. Trimming pared 3 bases from V and 7 bases from J, leaving 9 bases between. The CDR3 loop is CASSPGGVGYTF. The CDR3 DNA follows: TGTGCCAGCTCACCGGGCGGGGTTGGCTACACCTTC.

There are many counts of this clonotype. This chain links TRBV4-1 with TRBJ2-7, with a possible D match to TRBD2 (5 bases). Germline lookup yields CDR1 MGHRA and CDR2 YSYEKL. The CDR3 is 15 amino acids. Trimming left V 2 bases short and J 3 bases short, with 14 bases between. CDR3 residues: CASSQTPSAGYEQYF. The CDR3 DNA follows: TGCGCCAGCAGCCAAACCCCATCCGCGGGCTACGAGCAGTACTTC.

This clonotype was counted at least ten times. The gene calls are TRBV12-3 or TRBV12-4 and TRBJ2-7, with 7 bases fitting TRBD2. Unmatched junction bases numbered 11, after V lost 5 bases and J lost 4 bases. The CDR3 length is 15 residues. As DNA, the CDR3 is TGTGCCAGCAGTACCCCCGGCACGGGAGGATACGAGCAGTACTTC. Translating gives CASSTPGTGGYEQYF.

This clonotype was recorded at least ten times. The rearrangement uses TRBV27 and TRBJ1-6, with TRBD1 matching over 8 bases. CDR1 is MNHEY and CDR2 is SMNVEV in the germline V gene (reference sequence). This CDR3 is built from 14 residues. Trimming cost V 2 bases and J 7 bases; bases outside gene matches: 1. DNA for the CDR3: TGTGCCAGCAGTTTAGGGACAGGAAATTCACCCCTCCACTTT. This codes for CASSLGTGNSPLHF.

This clonotype has a count of ten or more. The chain uses TRBV7-2 and TRBJ2-3; 7 nucleotides line up with TRBD2. The germline V gene has CDR1 SGHTA and CDR2 FQGNSA. Germline trimming cut 5 bases from V and 2 bases from J; bases unmatched to any gene: 16. The CDR3 spans 18 residues. CDR3 in amino acids: CASSLRGRGSSNTDTQYF. The CDR3 nucleotides are TGTGCCAGCAGCCTCCGCGGGCGGGGGAGTTCAAACACAGATACGCAGTATTTT.

The table lists this clonotype with many counts. This chain links TRBV6-6 with TRBJ1-2; D is perhaps TRBD1 (6 bases). The V end was cut by 2 bases, the J end by 6 bases, with 13 bases between. Germline V CDR1 and CDR2: MNHNY, SVGAGI (reference sequence). This CDR3 has 14 amino acids. The CDR3 DNA is TGTGCCAGCAGTTACGGGAGGGGGGGGAATGGCTACACCTTC. This encodes CASSYGRGGNGYTF.

This chain links TRBV6-5 with TRBJ2-7, with 9 nucleotides matching TRBD1. The V gene end was trimmed by 5 bases and the J gene end by 1 base; junction bases not matched to a gene: 0. CDR3 length: 13 residues. Germline V gene lookup returns CDR1 MNHEY and CDR2 SVGAGI. The CDR3 sequence: CASSGQGSYEQYF. The CDR3, as DNA: TGTGCCAGCAGTGGACAGGGGTCCTACGAGCAGTACTTC.

This clonotype was picked up many times. This chain joins TRBV5-1 and TRBJ2-7; TRBD1 aligns across 7 bases. This CDR3 contains 14 residues. V trimming: 3 bases; J trimming: 3 bases; junction bases outside the gene matches: 6. Germline V CDR1 and CDR2: SGHRS, YFSETQ. CDR3 loop: CASSYRGEGYEQYF. The CDR3 nucleotides read TGCGCCAGCAGCTACAGGGGAGAAGGCTACGAGCAGTACTTC. The complete variable domain, with remaining parts taken from reference TRBV5-1 and TRBJ2-7, reads KAGVTQTPRYLIKTRGQQVTLSCSPISGHRSVSWYQQTPGQGLQFLFEYFSETQRNKGNFPGRFSGRQFSNSRSEMNVSTLELGDSALYLCASSYRGEGYEQYFGPGTRLTVT.